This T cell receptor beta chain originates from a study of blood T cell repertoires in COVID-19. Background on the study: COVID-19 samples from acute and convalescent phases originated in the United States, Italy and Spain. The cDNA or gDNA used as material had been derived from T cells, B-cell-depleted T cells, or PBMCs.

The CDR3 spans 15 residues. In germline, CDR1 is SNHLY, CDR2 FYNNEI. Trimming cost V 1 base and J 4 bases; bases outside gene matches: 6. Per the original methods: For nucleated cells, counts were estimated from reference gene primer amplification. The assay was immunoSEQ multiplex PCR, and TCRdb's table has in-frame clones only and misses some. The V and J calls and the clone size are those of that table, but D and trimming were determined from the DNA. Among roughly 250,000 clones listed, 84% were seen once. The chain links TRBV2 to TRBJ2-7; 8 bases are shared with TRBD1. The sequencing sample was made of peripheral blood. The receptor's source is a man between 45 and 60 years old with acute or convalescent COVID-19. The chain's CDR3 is CASSEGGQGAYEQYF. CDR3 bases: TGTGCCAGCAGTGAAGGGGGTCAGGGGGCGTACGAGCAGTACTTC.